This TCR beta chain is drawn from a study of CD8+ T cells in alopecia areata. Following RNA extraction, reverse transcription yielded cDNA that acted as the sequencing template. Profiling relied on immunoSEQ multiplex PCR, and the TCRdb table lists in-frame clones only, not all of them. The sample has around 180,000 clones; 60% are singletons. The CDR3 is made up of 12 amino acids. Germline V gene lookup returns CDR1 SGHNT and CDR2 YYREEE (reference sequence). V was cut by 0 bases and J by 7 bases, with 5 bases left in between. Specified treatment: oral pan-JAK inhibitor, 5-10 mg twice daily. This material consisted of CD4+ T cells sorted from blood, taken at week 24, from a patient treated with tofacitinib. V gene TRBV5-4 combines with J gene TRBJ2-1; no definite D call. The clonotype originates from a human donor with alopecia areata. CDR3 in DNA: TGTGCCAGCAGCTTGGATGGGAATGAGCAGTTCTTC. It translates to CASSLDGNEQFF.